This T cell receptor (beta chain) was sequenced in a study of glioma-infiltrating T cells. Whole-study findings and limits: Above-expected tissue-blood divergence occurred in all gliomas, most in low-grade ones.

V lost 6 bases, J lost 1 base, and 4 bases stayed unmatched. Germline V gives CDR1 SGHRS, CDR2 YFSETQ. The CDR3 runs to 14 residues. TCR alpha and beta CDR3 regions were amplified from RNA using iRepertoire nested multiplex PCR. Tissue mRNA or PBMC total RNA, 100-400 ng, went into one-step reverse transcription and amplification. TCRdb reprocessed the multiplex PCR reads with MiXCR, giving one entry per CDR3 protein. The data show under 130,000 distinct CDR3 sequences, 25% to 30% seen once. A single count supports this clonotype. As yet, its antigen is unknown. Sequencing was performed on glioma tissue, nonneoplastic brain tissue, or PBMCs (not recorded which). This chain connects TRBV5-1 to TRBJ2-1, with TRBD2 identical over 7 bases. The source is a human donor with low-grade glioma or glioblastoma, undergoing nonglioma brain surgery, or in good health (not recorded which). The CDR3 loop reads CASKGGGSYNEQFF. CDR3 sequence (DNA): TGCGCCAGCAAGGGCGGGGGATCCTACAATGAGCAGTTCTTC.